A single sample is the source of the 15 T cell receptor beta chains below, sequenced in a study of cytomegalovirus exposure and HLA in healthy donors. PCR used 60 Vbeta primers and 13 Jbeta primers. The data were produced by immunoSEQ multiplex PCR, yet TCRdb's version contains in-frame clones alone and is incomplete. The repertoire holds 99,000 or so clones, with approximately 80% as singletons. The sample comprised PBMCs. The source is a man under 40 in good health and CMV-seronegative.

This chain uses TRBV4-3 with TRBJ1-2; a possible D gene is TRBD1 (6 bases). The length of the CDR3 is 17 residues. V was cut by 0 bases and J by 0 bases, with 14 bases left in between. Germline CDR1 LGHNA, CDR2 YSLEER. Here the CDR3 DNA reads TGCGCCAGCAGCCAAGAATGGGGGCTAATTTCTAACTATGGCTACACCTTC. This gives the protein CASSQEWGLISNYGYTF.

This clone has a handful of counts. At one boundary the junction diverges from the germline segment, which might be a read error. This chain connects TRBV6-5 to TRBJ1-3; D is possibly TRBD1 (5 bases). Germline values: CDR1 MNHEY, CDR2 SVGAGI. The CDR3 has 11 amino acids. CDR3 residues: CASSYSGVLVF. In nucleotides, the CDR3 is TGTGCCAGCAGTTACTCAGGGGTTCTCGTCTTT.

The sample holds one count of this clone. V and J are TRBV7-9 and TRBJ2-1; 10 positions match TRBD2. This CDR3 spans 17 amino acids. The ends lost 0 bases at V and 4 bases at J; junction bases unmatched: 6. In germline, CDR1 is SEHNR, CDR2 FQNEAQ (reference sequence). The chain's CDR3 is CASSLARKREGYNEQFF. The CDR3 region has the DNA TGTGCCAGCAGCTTAGCGAGGAAGCGGGAGGGATACAATGAGCAGTTCTTC.

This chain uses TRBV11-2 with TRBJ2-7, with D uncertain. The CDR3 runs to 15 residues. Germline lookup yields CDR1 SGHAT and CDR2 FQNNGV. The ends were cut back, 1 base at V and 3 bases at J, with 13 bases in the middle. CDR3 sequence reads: CASSLGAARNYEQYF. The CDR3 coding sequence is TGTGCCAGCAGCTTAGGGGCTGCCCGAAACTACGAGCAGTACTTC.

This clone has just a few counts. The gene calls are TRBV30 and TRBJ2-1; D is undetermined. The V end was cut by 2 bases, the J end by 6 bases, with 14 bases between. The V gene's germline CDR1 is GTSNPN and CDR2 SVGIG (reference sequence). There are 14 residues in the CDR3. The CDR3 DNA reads TGTGCCTGGAGTTATCAGGTGATTGGCAATGAGCAGTTCTTC. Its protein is CAWSYQVIGNEQFF.

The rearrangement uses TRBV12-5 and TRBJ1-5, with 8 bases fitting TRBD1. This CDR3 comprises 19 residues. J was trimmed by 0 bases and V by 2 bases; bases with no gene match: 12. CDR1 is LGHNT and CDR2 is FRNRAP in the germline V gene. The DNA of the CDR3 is TGTGCTAGTGGTTTGACACAGGGGGGCTTGGGGTATAGCAATCAGCCCCAGCATTTT. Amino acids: CASGLTQGGLGYSNQPQHF.

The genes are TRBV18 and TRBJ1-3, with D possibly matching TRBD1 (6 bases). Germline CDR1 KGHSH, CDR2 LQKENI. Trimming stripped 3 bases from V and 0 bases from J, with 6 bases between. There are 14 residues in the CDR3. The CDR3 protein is CASSPDSSGNTIYF. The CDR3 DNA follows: TGTGCCAGCTCACCGGACAGCTCTGGAAACACCATATATTTT.

The CDR3 sequence is CASSGTGLETQYF. The CDR3 DNA follows: TGTGCCAGCAGCGGGACAGGGTTGGAGACCCAGTACTTC. The chain employs TRBV9 and TRBJ2-5; 8 nucleotides agree with TRBD1. This CDR3 has 13 residues. CDR1 and CDR2 (germline): SGDLS, YYNGEE. J gave up 5 bases and V 3 bases, and 3 bases lay outside the gene matches.

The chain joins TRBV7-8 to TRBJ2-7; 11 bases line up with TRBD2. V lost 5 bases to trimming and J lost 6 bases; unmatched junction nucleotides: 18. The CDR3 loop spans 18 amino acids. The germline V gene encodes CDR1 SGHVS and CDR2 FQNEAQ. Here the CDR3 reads CASSNALTSGSSGLEQYF. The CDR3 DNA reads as TGTGCCAGCAGCAACGCCCTAACTAGCGGGAGTTCAGGGCTCGAGCAGTACTTC.

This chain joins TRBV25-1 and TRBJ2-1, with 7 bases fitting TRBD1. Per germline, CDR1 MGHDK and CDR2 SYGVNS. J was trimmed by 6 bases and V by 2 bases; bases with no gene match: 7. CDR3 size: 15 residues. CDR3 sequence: CASSERGGRVNEQFF. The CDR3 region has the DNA TGTGCCAGCAGTGAAAGAGGGGGCAGGGTCAATGAGCAGTTCTTC.

The DNA for the CDR3 is TGTGCCAGCAGCTTAGGCACGGTTAATCAGCCCCAGCATTTT. As protein: CASSLGTVNQPQHF. The chain has TRBV7-2 and TRBJ1-5; unclear D gene. Germline V gene data show CDR1 as SGHTA and CDR2 as FQGNSA. The V and J ends lost 1 base and 4 bases respectively, with 8 bases between them. The CDR3 length is 14 residues.

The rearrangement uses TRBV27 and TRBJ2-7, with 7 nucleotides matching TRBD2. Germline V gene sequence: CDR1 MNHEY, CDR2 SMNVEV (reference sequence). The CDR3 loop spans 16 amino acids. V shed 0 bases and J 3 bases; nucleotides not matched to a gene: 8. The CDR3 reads CASSLSGLADNYEQYF. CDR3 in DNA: TGTGCCAGCAGTTTATCCGGCCTAGCGGATAACTACGAGCAGTACTTC.

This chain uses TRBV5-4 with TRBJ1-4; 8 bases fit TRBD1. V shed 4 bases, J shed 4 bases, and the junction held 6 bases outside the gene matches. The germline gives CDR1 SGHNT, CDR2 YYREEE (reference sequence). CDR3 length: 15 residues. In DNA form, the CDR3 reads TGTGCCAGCAGCCACCAGGGGGCAGTTAATGAAAAACTGTTTTTT. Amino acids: CASSHQGAVNEKLFF.

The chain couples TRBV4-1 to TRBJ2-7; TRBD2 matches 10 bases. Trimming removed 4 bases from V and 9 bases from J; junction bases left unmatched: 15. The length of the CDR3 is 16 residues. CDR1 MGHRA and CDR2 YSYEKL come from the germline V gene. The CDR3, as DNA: TGCGCCAGCAGCCCCCGAACCGTAGCGGGGGGAAGGTGGCAGTACTTC. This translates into CASSPRTVAGGRWQYF.

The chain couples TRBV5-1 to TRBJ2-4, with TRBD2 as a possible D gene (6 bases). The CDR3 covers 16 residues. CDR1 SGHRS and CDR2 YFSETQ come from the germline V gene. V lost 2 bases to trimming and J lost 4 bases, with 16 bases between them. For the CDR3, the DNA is TGCGCCAGCAGCTTAATGACTGGGGGACTTAAAAACATTCAGTACTTC. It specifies CASSLMTGGLKNIQYF.